This T cell receptor (beta chain) was captured in a study of T cell responses to AZD1222 COVID-19 vaccine. Study-level findings and limits: Repertoire collection took place solely once the T cell response had peaked.

A word on this clone: What it binds is unknown.

Sequencing was performed with immunoSEQ multiplex PCR; in TCRdb, only in-frame clones are kept and a portion is missing. Of roughly 100,000 clones in the sample, 88% were seen once. Pooling covered second doses at about 4 or about 12 weeks. The CDR3 totals 15 residues. Germline V gives CDR1 MGHDK, CDR2 SYGVNS. V lost 7 bases and J lost 8, with 21 bases in between. Source: peripheral blood, taken 28 days after the second AZD1222 dose. This TCR was sampled from an adult who received the AZD1222 COVID-19 vaccine. The chain combines TRBV25-1 with TRBJ2-1; tentative D call: TRBD2 (6 bases). The CDR3 DNA reads TGTGCCAGCAACCTCCATTGGACTATCCCTGATGAGCAGTTCTTC. Amino acid sequence: CASNLHWTIPDEQFF.